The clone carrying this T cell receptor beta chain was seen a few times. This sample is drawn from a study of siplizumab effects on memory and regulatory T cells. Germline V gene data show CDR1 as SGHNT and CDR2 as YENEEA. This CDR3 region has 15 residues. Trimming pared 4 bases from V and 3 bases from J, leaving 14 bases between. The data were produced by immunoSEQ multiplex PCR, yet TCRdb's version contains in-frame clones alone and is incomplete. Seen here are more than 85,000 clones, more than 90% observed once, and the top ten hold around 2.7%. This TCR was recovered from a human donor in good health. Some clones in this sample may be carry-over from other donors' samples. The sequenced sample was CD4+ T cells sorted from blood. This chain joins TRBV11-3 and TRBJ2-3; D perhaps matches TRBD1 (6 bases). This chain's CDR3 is CASSSRGRGTDTQYF. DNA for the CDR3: TGTGCCAGCAGCTCTAGGGGGAGAGGTACAGATACGCAGTATTTT.